This section outlines one TCR beta chain sequence together with its context. As it was prepared, the TCRbeta library received unique molecular identifiers. TCRdb re-called the PCR reads through MiXCR, storing one row per CDR3 protein. Of about 540,000 distinct CDR3 sequences detected, approximately 20% appear once; the ten largest clones hold 3% to 3.5%. The germline V gene encodes CDR1 SQVTM and CDR2 ANQGSEA. This CDR3 contains 13 residues. The junction had 6 bases not matched to a gene; V was cut back by 4 bases and J by 6 bases. This sample was taken from a study of T-cell reconstitution after alpha-beta-depleted transplantation in children.

The receptor's source is a human donor who donated a stem cell graft to a child with acute lymphoblastic leukemia. Sequenced here: PBMCs from the stem cell graft donor, sampled from the stem cell graft. The genes are TRBV29-1 and TRBJ2-7, with 10 bases aligning to TRBD2. CDR3 sequence reads: CSVAPSGSREQYF. CDR3 sequence (DNA): TGCAGCGTTGCTCCTAGCGGGAGTCGCGAGCAGTACTTC.